This T cell receptor (beta chain) was recorded in a study of regulatory T cells in long-lasting Graves disease. Library construction for TCR beta used iRepertoire HTBI primers and Arm-PCR of CDR3 regions. TCRdb analysed the multiplex PCR reads with MiXCR anew, one entry per CDR3 protein. The data hold about 310,000 distinct CDR3 sequences, with 22% observed a single time. Findings of the study overall: Clonotypes that were public and shared totalled fewer than 3,500 in persistent patients versus 966 in new patients. Thyroid tissue went unexamined; only peripheral blood was analyzed.

Time point in this sample: persistent/refractory GD, antithyroid drugs over 5 years with positive TRAb. Preparation of the TCR library used RNA extracted from PBMCs. J gave up 6 bases and V 7 bases, and 7 bases lay outside the gene matches. CDR1 and CDR2 from the germline V gene are DFQATT and SNEGSKA (reference sequence). CDR3 size: 13 residues. A remark on this clonotype: What it binds is unknown.

The input for sequencing was peripheral blood mononuclear cells (PBMCs), taken when the disease was refractory, from a patient treated with antithyroid drugs. This TCR was sampled from a female donor with Graves disease. This rearrangement joins TRBV20-1 to TRBJ2-1; 9 nucleotides line up with TRBD1. The CDR3 sequence is CSVGQGSGNEQFF. As DNA, the CDR3 is TGCAGTGTGGGACAGGGTTCGGGCAATGAGCAGTTCTTC.